This T cell receptor beta chain is from a study of OX40 agonist ivuxolimab in advanced cancers. Study summary: With ivuxolimab, an agonistic anti-OX40 (CD134) antibody, patients were treated.

Germline V gene sequence: CDR1 SGHNT, CDR2 YENEEA. This CDR3 is built from 15 residues. The junction had 7 bases not matched to a gene; V was cut back by 5 bases and J by 2 bases. Overall study results and limits: Blood T cells, both CD4+ and CD8+, expanded clonally by week 6 at 0.1 to 3.0 mg/kg. Fewer expanded clones were found on average in CD4+ than in CD8+ T cells.

Measured with immunoSEQ multiplex PCR; TCRdb has only the in-frame clones, and not every one. The sample lists about 59,000 clones; around 87% were seen once. This clone was observed once. The antigen remains undetermined. The chain employs TRBV11-3 and TRBJ2-3; 7 bases map to TRBD1. Here the sequenced sample was CD4+ or CD8+ T cells sorted from blood, taken in a trial of the OX40 agonist ivuxolimab. The source of this sequence is an adult with an advanced solid tumor such as melanoma, head and neck, liver or kidney cancer. The CDR3 loop reads CASSRDSYNTDTQYF. The CDR3 DNA sequence: TGTGCCAGCAGCAGGGACAGCTACAACACAGATACGCAGTATTTT.